The 15 T cell receptor beta chains below were found in one sample sequenced in a study of T cell responses to AZD1222 COVID-19 vaccine. TCRdb's table, derived via immunoSEQ multiplex PCR, lists solely in-frame clones and lacks some. The sample carries approximately 150,000 clones, more than 85% recorded once. The material sequenced was peripheral blood, taken on day 0 of AZD1222 vaccination. These receptors were collected from an adult in good health.

The V call is TRBV30, the J call TRBJ1-1; D gene ambiguous. The ends were cut back, 8 bases at V and 8 bases at J, with 18 bases in the middle. The CDR3 is 12 amino acids. Per germline, CDR1 GTSNPN and CDR2 SVGIG (reference sequence). The CDR3 DNA follows: TGTGCCGGTTATTTAAGGAGCACCGAAGCTTTCTTT. Translated, it gives CAGYLRSTEAFF.

The chain carries TRBV7-8 and TRBJ2-5; possible D gene TRBD2, 5 bases. The CDR3 has 16 residues. Trimming removed 2 bases at V and 5 bases at J, with 18 bases between. CDR1 is SGHVS, CDR2 FQNEAQ, per germline. In DNA, the CDR3 is TGTGCCAGCAGCTTATCGAACGGGGTTTGGCGGGAGACCCAGTACTTC. Encoded protein: CASSLSNGVWRETQYF.

This chain uses TRBV7-2 with TRBJ2-1, with D possibly TRBD2 on 6 matching bases. Germline CDR1 and CDR2: SGHTA and FQGNSA. V was shortened by 5 bases and J by 1 base, with 12 bases between the two germline ends. The CDR3 has 15 residues. This CDR3 reads CASSVSGVSYNEQFF. The CDR3 coding sequence is TGTGCCAGCAGCGTTTCGGGAGTTTCCTACAATGAGCAGTTCTTC.

The rearrangement links TRBV2 to TRBJ1-4; unclear D gene. V lost 7 bases and J lost 8, with 17 bases in between. CDR3 length: 14 amino acids. Germline CDR1 and CDR2: SNHLY and FYNNEI. The CDR3 bases are TGTGCCAGCAAGTGGTCACAGAGGTGGGAAAAACTGTTTTTT. Translating it yields CASKWSQRWEKLFF.

The J gene is TRBJ1-5, the V gene TRBV2; D is ambiguous. There are 15 residues in the CDR3. V lost 5 bases to trimming and J lost 2 bases, with 13 bases between them. Germline lookup yields CDR1 SNHLY and CDR2 FYNNEI. The CDR3 sequence is CASSPRPGGNQPQHF. As DNA, the CDR3 is TGTGCCAGCAGTCCGAGACCCGGCGGCAATCAGCCCCAGCATTTT.

The chain links TRBV6-2 or TRBV6-3 to TRBJ2-7; D remains ambiguous. The CDR3 runs to 14 residues. V was clipped by 0 bases and J by 4 bases, with 10 bases between them. CDR1 and CDR2 from the germline V gene are MNHEY and SVGEGT. CDR3 in amino acids: CASSYSRYGYEQYF. In DNA, the CDR3 is TGTGCCAGCAGTTACTCGAGATACGGGTACGAGCAGTACTTC.

This clone was seen once. The chain combines TRBV7-2 with TRBJ1-5; 10 bases align to TRBD1. Trimming took 4 bases from V and 7 from J; bases not matched to a gene: 7. CDR1 is SGHTA, CDR2 FQGNSA, per germline. The CDR3 has 15 amino acids. The CDR3 DNA follows: TGTGCCAGCAGCTCATCCGGGACAGGGGTCCAGCCCCAGCATTTT. It specifies CASSSSGTGVQPQHF.

The chain is built from TRBV3-1 (or the pseudogene TRBV3-2) and TRBJ2-7, with D unresolved. The V end was cut by 3 bases, the J end by 6 bases, with 9 bases between. Germline CDR1 LGHDT, CDR2 YNNKEL (reference sequence). The CDR3 length is 12 residues. The CDR3 DNA is TGTGCCAGCAGCCAGGGGTATGGCGAGCAGTACTTC. Translated, it gives CASSQGYGEQYF.

The chain employs TRBV5-1 and TRBJ1-2; TRBD1 is a possible D gene (5 bases). V lost 2 bases and J lost 6, with 23 bases in between. The germline V gene has CDR1 SGHRS and CDR2 YFSETQ. CDR3 length: 17 residues. In nucleotides, the CDR3 is TGCGCCAGCAGCTTCGGTCAGGGTTTAATCTTAGCCGATGGCTACACCTTC. This gives the protein CASSFGQGLILADGYTF.

V gene TRBV19 combines with J gene TRBJ1-2; D ambiguous. Germline V gives CDR1 LNHDA, CDR2 SQIVND (reference sequence). V lost 5 bases to trimming and J lost 3 bases, with 19 bases between them. The CDR3 is 16 residues long. DNA for the CDR3: TGTGCCAGTAGTCGATTATCCTCAACGGGGTACTATGGCTACACCTTC. Its translation: CASSRLSSTGYYGYTF.

The chain employs TRBV2 and TRBJ1-3; D not resolved. The CDR3 has 12 residues. V was trimmed by 4 bases and J by 0 bases, leaving 1 base between them. Germline V gene sequence: CDR1 SNHLY, CDR2 FYNNEI. The CDR3 nucleotides are TGTGCCAGCAGTGCCTCTGGAAACACCATATATTTT. Encoded protein: CASSASGNTIYF.

V is TRBV25-1 and J is TRBJ2-3, with 11 nucleotides matching TRBD2. The V and J ends lost 4 bases and 8 bases, in that order; junction bases with no gene match: 8. CDR1 is MGHDK, CDR2 SYGVNS, per germline. CDR3 length: 15 amino acids. CDR3 residues: CASSVLAGGQGTQYF. DNA for the CDR3: TGTGCCAGCAGTGTTCTAGCGGGGGGCCAAGGTACGCAGTATTTT.

J is TRBJ2-7 and V is TRBV7-9; D is unresolved. V shed 0 bases and J shed 1 base, with 7 bases lying between them. Germline V gene sequence: CDR1 SEHNR, CDR2 FQNEAQ (reference sequence). The CDR3 covers 14 residues. This CDR3 is CASSLAVRSYEQYF. The CDR3 DNA reads as TGTGCCAGCAGCTTAGCCGTCAGATCCTACGAGCAGTACTTC.

The chain is built from TRBV11-2 and TRBJ2-2, with TRBD2 as a possible D gene (5 bases). There are 15 residues in the CDR3. Between the trimmed V and J ends, which lost 0 bases and 7 bases, there was a span of 12 bases. Germline V CDR1 and CDR2: SGHAT, FQNNGV. The CDR3 region is CASSLDGLAGGELFF. The CDR3 DNA follows: TGTGCCAGCAGCTTAGATGGGCTAGCCGGCGGGGAGCTGTTTTTT.

The chain recombines TRBV5-6 with TRBJ2-3; 8 bases map to TRBD1. The CDR3 runs 15 residues. V dropped 4 bases and J dropped 3; count of bases not matched to a gene: 7. The germline CDR1 and CDR2 sequences are SGHDT and YYEEEE. DNA for the CDR3: TGTGCCAGCAGCCCCGACAGGGGCGGGACAGATACGCAGTATTTT. It codes for CASSPDRGGTDTQYF.